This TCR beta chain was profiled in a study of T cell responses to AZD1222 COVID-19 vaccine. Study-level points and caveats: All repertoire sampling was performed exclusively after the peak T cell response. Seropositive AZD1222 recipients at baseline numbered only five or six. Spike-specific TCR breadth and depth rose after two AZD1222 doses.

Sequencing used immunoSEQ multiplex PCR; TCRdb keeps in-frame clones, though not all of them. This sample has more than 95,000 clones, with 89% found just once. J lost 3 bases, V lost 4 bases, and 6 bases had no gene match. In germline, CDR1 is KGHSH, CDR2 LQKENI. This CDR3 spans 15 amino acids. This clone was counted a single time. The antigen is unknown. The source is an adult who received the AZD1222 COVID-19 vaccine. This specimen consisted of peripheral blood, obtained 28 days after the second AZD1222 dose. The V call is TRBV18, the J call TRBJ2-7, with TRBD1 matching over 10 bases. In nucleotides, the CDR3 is TGTGCCAGCTCACAAGGGACAGGGGTTTACTACGAGCAGTACTTC. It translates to CASSQGTGVYYEQYF. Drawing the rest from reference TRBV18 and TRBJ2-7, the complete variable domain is NAGVMQNPRHLVRRRGQEARLRCSPMKGHSHVYWYRQLPEEGLKFMVYLQKENIIDESGMPKERFSAEFPKEGPSILRIQQVVRGDSAAYFCASSQGTGVYYEQYFGPGTRLTVT.